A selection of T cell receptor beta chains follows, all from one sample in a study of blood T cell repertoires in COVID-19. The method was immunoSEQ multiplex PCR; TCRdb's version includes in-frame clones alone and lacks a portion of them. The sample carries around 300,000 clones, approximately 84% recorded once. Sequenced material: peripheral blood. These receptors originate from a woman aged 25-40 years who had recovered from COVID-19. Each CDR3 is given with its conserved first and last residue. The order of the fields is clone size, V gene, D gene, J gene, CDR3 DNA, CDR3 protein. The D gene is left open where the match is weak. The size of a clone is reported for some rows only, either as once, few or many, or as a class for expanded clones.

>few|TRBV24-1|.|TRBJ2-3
TGTGCCACCAGTGATTCAGGCAGAACCGACACAGATACGCAGTATTTT
CATSDSGRTDTDTQYF
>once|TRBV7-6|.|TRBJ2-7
TGTGCCAGCAGCCAGCCCCGGGACAATTGGGAGCAGTACTTC
CASSQPRDNWEQYF
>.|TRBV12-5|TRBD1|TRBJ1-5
TGTGCTAGTGGTCTCGCAGGGACAGGGGGCAATCAGCCCCAGCATTTT
CASGLAGTGGNQPQHF
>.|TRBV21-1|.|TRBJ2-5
TGTGCCAGCAGCAAAAAGGTTAAGCGGGCCAAAGAGACCCAGTACTTC
CASSKKVKRAKETQYF
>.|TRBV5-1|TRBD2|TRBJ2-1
TGCGCCAGCAGCTTGGAAGCGGGAGGGGTCAATGAGCAGTTCTTC
CASSLEAGGVNEQFF
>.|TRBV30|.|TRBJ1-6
TGTGCCTGGGACGCCGGGACAAAGGATTCACCCCTCCACTTT
CAWDAGTKDSPLHF
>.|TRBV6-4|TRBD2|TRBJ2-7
TGTGCCAGCAGCGATACGGCGGGGGACGACGAGCAGTACTTC
CASSDTAGDDEQYF
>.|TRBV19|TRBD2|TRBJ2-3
TGTGCCAGTAGGCGGGGGGCAGATACGCAGTATTTT
CASRRGADTQYF
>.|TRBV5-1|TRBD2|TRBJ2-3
TGCGCCAGCAGCCCCCCCCTCGGGGGGGATACGCAGTATTTT
CASSPPLGGDTQYF
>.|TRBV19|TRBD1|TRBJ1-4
TGTGCCAGTAGGGGGGACAGAGGTGAAAAACTGTTTTTT
CASRGDRGEKLFF
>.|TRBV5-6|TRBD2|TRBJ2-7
TGTGCCAGCAGCTTATTAGCGGGGTTCTCCTACGAGCAGTACTTC
CASSLLAGFSYEQYF
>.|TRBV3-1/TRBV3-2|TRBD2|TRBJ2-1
TGTGCCAGCAGCCAAGGACTAGCGGGGGCGCAGTTCTTC
CASSQGLAGAQFF
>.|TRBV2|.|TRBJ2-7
TGTGCCAGCAGGGAAAGACAGGCCTACGAGCAGTACTTC
CASRERQAYEQYF
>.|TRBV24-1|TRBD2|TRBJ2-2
TGTGCCACCAGCAGGACTAGCGGGAGGGCCCCGAACACCGGGGAGCTGTTTTTT
CATSRTSGRAPNTGELFF
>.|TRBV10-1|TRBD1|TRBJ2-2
TGCGCCAGCTCTTGGACAGGGGGCACTGGGGAGCTGTTTTTT
CASSWTGGTGELFF
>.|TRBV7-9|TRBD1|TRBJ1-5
TGTGCCACCGGGAAGACAGGGGAGGATCAGCCCCAGCATTTT
CATGKTGEDQPQHF
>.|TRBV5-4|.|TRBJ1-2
TGTGCCAGCAGCTTGGGTACAGCCTCCTATGGCTACACCTTC
CASSLGTASYGYTF
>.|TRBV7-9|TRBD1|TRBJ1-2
TGTGCCAGCAGCCCGAATAGCCTCCGGACAGGCCTCGATAACTATGGCTACACCTTC
CASSPNSLRTGLDNYGYTF
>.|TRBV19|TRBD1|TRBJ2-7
TGTGCCAGTAGCCACTCCTCCGGGACAGCCTACGAGCAGTACTTC
CASSHSSGTAYEQYF
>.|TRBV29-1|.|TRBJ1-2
TGCAGCGTTGACAGTTCCTATGGCTACACCTTC
CSVDSSYGYTF
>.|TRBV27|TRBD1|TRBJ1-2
TGTGCCAGCAGTCCCTGGACAGGCCGTGGCTACACCTTC
CASSPWTGRGYTF
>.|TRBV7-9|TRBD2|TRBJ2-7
TGTGCCAGCAGCTTAGTTGCGGGAGGCCGGGGAAAGCAGTACTTC
CASSLVAGGRGKQYF
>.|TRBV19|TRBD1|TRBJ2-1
TGTGCCAGTAGTGAGGACAGGGGGGCCGCCTACAATGAGCAGTTCTTC
CASSEDRGAAYNEQFF
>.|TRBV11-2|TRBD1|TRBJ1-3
TGTGCCAGCAGCTTACCCTGGACAGGAGGAAACACCATATATTTT
CASSLPWTGGNTIYF
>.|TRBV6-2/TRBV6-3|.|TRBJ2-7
TGTGCCAGCAGCCCTAGCGCTCTGGAGCAGTACTTC
CASSPSALEQYF